The next 3 T cell receptor beta chains were all read from a single sample in a study of T cells in Graves' hyperthyroidism and ophthalmopathy. What was amplified from RNA transcripts were TCR beta CDR3 regions. An initial round of RT-PCR targeting the TCR CDR3 relied on the HTBI primer set. A single record per CDR3 protein comes from TCRdb applying MiXCR to the multiplex PCR reads. The sample consists of some 440,000 distinct CDR3 sequences, 15% to 18% of them appearing once. The sample taken for sequencing was blood. These receptors all stem from a woman between 18 and 29 years old with Graves' hyperthyroidism.

A remark on this clonotype: A much larger clone sits a single nucleotide away, making a read error possible. The V call is TRBV5-6, the J call TRBJ2-5; D might be TRBD2 (6 bases). This CDR3 spans 15 amino acids. The germline V and J ends were trimmed by 4 bases and 12 bases, with 25 bases remaining between them. CDR1 is SGHDT and CDR2 is YYEEEE in the germline V gene. The CDR3 spells CASSVPGTSLGVEYF. In DNA, the CDR3 is TGTGCCAGCAGCGTACCCGGTACTAGCTTGGGGGTTGAGTACTTC.

The sample holds a few counts of this clonotype. The chain recombines TRBV2 with TRBJ2-7; D call uncertain. The CDR3 has 13 residues. The germline V gene has CDR1 SNHLY and CDR2 FYNNEI. The V gene lost 4 bases and the J gene lost 4 bases, with 11 bases spanning the gap. The CDR3: CASSVVGIYEQYF. The CDR3, as DNA: TGTGCCAGCAGTGTTGTAGGAATTTACGAGCAGTACTTC.

Concerning this clonotype: This may arise from a read error, as a much more abundant clone is one base away. The rearrangement uses TRBV3-1 and TRBJ1-5; D is unresolved. Trimming removed 3 bases at V and 7 bases at J, with 10 bases between. From germline, CDR1 is LGHDT and CDR2 YNNKEL (reference sequence). This CDR3 contains 13 residues. CDR3: CASSQVRGQPQHF. The DNA of the CDR3 is TGTGCCAGCAGCCAGGTCCGCGGGCAGCCCCAGCATTTT.